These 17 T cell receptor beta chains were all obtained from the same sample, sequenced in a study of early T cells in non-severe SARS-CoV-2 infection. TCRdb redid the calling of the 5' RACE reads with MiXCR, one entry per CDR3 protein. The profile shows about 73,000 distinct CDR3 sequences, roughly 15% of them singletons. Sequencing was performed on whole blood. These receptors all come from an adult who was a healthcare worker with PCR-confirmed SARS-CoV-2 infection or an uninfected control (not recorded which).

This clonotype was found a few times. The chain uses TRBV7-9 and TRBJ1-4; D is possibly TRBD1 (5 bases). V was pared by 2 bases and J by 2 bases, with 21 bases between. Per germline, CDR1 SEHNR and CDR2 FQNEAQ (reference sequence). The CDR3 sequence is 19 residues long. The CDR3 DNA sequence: TGTGCCAGCAGCTTAAGGCTGGGGCAGGGAATGCTCACTAATGAAAAACTGTTTTTT. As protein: CASSLRLGQGMLTNEKLFF.

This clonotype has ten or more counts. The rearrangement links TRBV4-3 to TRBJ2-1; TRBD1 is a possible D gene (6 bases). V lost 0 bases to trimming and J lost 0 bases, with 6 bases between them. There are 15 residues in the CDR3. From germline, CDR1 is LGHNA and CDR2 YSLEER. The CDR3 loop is CASSQDRGSYNEQFF. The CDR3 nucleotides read TGCGCCAGCAGCCAAGACAGGGGCTCCTACAATGAGCAGTTCTTC.

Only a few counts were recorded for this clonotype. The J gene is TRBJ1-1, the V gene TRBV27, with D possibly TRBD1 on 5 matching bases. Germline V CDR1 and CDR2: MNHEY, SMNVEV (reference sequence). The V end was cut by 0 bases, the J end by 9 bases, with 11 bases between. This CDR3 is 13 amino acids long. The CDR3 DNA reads TGTGCCAGCAGTTTATCGGGGCTGGGCCAAGCTTTCTTT. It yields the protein CASSLSGLGQAFF.

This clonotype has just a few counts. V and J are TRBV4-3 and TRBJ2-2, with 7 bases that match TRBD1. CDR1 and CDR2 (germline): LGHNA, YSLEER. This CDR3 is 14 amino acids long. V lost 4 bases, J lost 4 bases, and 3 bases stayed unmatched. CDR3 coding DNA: TGCGCCAGCAGCCCGGGACAGATCACCGGGGAGCTGTTTTTT. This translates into CASSPGQITGELFF.

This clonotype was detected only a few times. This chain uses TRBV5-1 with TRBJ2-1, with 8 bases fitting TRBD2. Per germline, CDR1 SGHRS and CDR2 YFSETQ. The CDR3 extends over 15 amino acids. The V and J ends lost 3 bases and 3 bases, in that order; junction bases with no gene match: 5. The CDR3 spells CASSYSGVRYNEQFF. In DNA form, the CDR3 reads TGCGCCAGCAGCTATAGCGGGGTGCGCTACAATGAGCAGTTCTTC.

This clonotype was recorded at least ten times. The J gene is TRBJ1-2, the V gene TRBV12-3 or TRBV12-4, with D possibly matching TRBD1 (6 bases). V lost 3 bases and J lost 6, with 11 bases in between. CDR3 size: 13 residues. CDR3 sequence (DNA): TGTGCCAGCAGTTTGCGGGGGCTCGATGGCTACACCTTC. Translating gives CASSLRGLDGYTF.

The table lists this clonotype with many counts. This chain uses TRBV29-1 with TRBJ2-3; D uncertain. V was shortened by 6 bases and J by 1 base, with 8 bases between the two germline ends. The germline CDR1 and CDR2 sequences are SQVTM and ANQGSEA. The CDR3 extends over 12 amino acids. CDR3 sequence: CSVSFGTDTQYF. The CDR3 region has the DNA TGCAGCGTCTCCTTTGGCACAGATACGCAGTATTTT.

CDR3 in DNA: TGTGCCAGCAGCACACTCTTGCCAGATACGCAGTATTTT. This translates into CASSTLLPDTQYF. The chain is built from TRBV7-2 and TRBJ2-3; no clear D. The CDR3 length is 13 residues. The ends were cut back, 5 bases at V and 4 bases at J, with 10 bases in the middle. From germline, CDR1 is SGHTA and CDR2 FQGNSA.

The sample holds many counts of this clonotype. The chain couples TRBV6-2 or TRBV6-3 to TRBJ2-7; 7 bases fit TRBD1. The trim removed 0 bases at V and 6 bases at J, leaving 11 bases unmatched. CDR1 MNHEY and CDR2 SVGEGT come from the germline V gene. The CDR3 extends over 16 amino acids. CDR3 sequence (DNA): TGTGCCAGCAGTTACTCCGGGACAGCTTTGTCTAGCGAGCAGTACTTC. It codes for CASSYSGTALSSEQYF.

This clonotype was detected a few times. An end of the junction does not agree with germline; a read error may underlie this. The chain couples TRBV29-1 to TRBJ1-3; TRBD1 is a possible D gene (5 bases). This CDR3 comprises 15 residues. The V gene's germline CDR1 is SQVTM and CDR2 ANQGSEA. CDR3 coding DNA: TGCAGCGTTGAGGAGGCACAGGCCTCTCGAAACACCATATATTTT. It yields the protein CSVEEAQASRNTIYF.

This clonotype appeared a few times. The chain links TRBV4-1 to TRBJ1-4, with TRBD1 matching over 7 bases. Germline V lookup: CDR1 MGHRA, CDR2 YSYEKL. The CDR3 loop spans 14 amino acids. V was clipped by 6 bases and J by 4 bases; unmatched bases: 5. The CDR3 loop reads CASRKTGSNEKLFF. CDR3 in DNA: TGCGCCAGCAGGAAGACAGGGAGTAATGAAAAACTGTTTTTT.

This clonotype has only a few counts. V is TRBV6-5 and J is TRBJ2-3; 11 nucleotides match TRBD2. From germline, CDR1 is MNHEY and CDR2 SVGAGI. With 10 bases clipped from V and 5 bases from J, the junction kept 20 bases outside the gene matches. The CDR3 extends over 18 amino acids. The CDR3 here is CATKPLPVAGGLRDTQYF. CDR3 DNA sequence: TGTGCCACAAAACCATTGCCAGTAGCGGGGGGGCTTAGAGATACGCAGTATTTT.

CDR3 loop: CAAGYETQYF. Here the CDR3 DNA reads TGTGCCGCGGGGTACGAGACCCAGTACTTC. The chain combines TRBV28 with TRBJ2-5, with TRBD2 as a possible D gene (6 bases). The CDR3 has 10 residues. Germline CDR1 MDHEN, CDR2 SYDVKM. V was shortened by 11 bases and J by 5 bases, with 9 bases between the two germline ends.

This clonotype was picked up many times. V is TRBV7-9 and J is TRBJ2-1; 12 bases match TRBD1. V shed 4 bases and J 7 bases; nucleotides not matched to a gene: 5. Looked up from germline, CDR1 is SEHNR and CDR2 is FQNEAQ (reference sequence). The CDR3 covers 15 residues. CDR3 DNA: TGTGCCAGCAGCTCGCCGGGACAGGGGGCGAATGAGCAGTTCTTC. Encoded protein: CASSSPGQGANEQFF. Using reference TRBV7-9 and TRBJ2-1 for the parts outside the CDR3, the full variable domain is DTGVSQNPRHKITKRGQNVTFRCDPISEHNRLYWYRQTLGQGPEFLTYFQNEAQLEKSRLLSDRFSAERPKGSFSTLEIQRTEQGDSAMYLCASSSPGQGANEQFFGPGTRLTVL.

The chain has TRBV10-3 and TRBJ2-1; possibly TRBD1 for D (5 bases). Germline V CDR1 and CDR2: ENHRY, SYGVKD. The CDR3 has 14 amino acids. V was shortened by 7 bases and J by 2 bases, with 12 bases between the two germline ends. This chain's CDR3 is CAITLQVTYNEQFF. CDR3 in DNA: TGTGCCATCACCCTACAGGTTACCTACAATGAGCAGTTCTTC.

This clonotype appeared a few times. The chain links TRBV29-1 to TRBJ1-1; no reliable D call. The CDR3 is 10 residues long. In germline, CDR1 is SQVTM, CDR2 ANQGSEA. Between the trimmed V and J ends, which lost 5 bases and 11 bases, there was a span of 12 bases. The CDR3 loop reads CSVLVGIAFF. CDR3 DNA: TGCAGCGTTCTAGTAGGGATTGCTTTCTTT.

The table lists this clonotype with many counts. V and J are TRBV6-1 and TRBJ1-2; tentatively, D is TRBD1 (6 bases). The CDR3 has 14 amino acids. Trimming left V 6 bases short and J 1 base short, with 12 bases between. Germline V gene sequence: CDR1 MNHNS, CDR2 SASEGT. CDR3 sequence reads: CASRRNRDNYGYTF. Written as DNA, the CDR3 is TGTGCCAGCAGGCGCAACAGGGATAACTATGGCTACACCTTC.